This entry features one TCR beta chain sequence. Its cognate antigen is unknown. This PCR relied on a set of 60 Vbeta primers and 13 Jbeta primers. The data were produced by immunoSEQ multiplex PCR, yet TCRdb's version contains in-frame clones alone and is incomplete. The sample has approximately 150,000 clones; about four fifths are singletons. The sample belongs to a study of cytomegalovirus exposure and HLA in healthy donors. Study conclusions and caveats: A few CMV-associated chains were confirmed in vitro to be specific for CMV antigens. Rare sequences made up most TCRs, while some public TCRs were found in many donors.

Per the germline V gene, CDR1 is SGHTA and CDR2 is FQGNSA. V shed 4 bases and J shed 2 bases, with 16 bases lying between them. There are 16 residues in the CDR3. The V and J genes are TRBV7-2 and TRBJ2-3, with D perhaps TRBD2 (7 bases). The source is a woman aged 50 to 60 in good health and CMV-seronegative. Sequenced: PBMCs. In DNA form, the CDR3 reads TGTGCCAGCAGCTCTAGGGGGGGGACCTCCACAGATACGCAGTATTTT. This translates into CASSSRGGTSTDTQYF.